These 29 T cell receptor beta chains were sequenced from one sample in a study of response to subunit inactivated influenza vaccine. TCRdb itself ran the RT-PCR reads through MiXCR, one entry per CDR3 protein. The sample records about 530,000 distinct CDR3 sequences, about an eighth being singletons. Sequences were derived from PBMCs from blood, sampled on the day of vaccination. The receptors come from a man aged 45 to 65 who received an inactivated influenza vaccine.

This chain connects TRBV4-1 to TRBJ2-2; D tentatively fits TRBD1 or TRBD2 (5 bases each). Trimming removed 1 base at V and 0 bases at J, with 12 bases between. Germline lookup yields CDR1 MGHRA and CDR2 YSYEKL. CDR3 size: 17 residues. This CDR3 reads CASSQVPGRANTGELFF. In nucleotides, the CDR3 is TGCGCCAGCAGCCAAGTCCCGGGACGTGCGAACACCGGGGAGCTGTTTTTT.

The chain recombines TRBV14 with TRBJ1-1; 8 bases map to TRBD1. Germline V gives CDR1 SGHDN, CDR2 FVKESK. The CDR3 consists of 13 residues. Germline trimming cut 4 bases from V and 13 bases from J; bases unmatched to any gene: 11. The CDR3 sequence: CASSPRAGGSFFF. In nucleotides, the CDR3 is TGTGCCAGCAGCCCTAGGGCAGGGGGCAGCTTTTTCTTT.

This clonotype was counted between two and nine times. V is TRBV4-2 and J is TRBJ2-7; 8 nucleotides agree with TRBD2. Germline CDR1 reads LGHNA; CDR2 reads YNFKEQ. J gave up 6 bases and V 0 bases, and 13 bases lay outside the gene matches. The CDR3 has 17 amino acids. The CDR3 nucleotides read TGTGCCAGCAGCCAAGAAGGGATAGGCGGGAGGAGAGGCGAGCAGTACTTC. Residues: CASSQEGIGGRRGEQYF.

This clonotype was seen repeatedly, ten times or more. The chain couples TRBV29-1 to TRBJ2-2, with D unclear. CDR3 length: 12 amino acids. Between the trimmed V and J ends, which lost 7 bases and 4 bases, there was a span of 10 bases. In germline, CDR1 is SQVTM, CDR2 ANQGSEA. This CDR3 reads CSAGPPTGELFF. In DNA form, the CDR3 reads TGCAGCGCTGGACCACCCACCGGGGAGCTGTTTTTT.

CDR3 residues: CASSQGFAARGTQYF. Written as DNA, the CDR3 is TGTGCCAGCAGCCAAGGGTTTGCAGCCCGAGGGACCCAGTACTTC. The V and J genes are TRBV3-1 and TRBJ2-5; D is uncertain. The germline gives CDR1 LGHDT, CDR2 YNNKEL (reference sequence). This CDR3 has 15 amino acids. With 1 base removed from V and 7 bases from J, the gap between germline ends came to 16 bases.

This clonotype was seen a handful of times. The junction and the germline gene differ at one end; a read error may be behind it. This chain uses TRBV5-1 with TRBJ2-2, with a tentative D call TRBD2 (5 bases). This CDR3 has 17 residues. Germline V gene lookup returns CDR1 SGHRS and CDR2 YFSETQ. The CDR3 region has the DNA TGCGCCAGCAGCACCAGTCCCCGGGGATCGGCCACCGAGGAGCTGTTTTTT. It yields the protein CASSTSPRGSATEELFF.

This clonotype was seen only a few times. The rearrangement uses TRBV5-1 and TRBJ2-7; D may match TRBD1 or TRBD2 (5 bases each). Germline V gives CDR1 SGHRS, CDR2 YFSETQ. The ends were cut back, 4 bases at V and 3 bases at J, with 14 bases in the middle. The CDR3 spans 14 residues. CDR3 bases: TGCGCCAGCAGCCCTTCCGGGACCGACTACGAGCAGTACTTC. Translated: CASSPSGTDYEQYF.

The rearrangement uses TRBV14 and TRBJ2-1; D not resolved. V was clipped by 1 base and J by 4 bases, with 8 bases between them. This CDR3 is built from 14 residues. The germline CDR1 and CDR2 sequences are SGHDN and FVKESK. The chain's CDR3 is CASSQVRRYNEQFF. The CDR3 DNA reads TGTGCCAGCAGCCAAGTTCGGCGGTACAATGAGCAGTTCTTC.

This clonotype was detected ten times or more. The J gene is TRBJ2-1, the V gene TRBV20-1, with D maybe TRBD1 (7 bases). Trimming stripped 3 bases from V and 3 bases from J, with 15 bases between. Per the germline V gene, CDR1 is DFQATT and CDR2 is SNEGSKA (reference sequence). The CDR3 runs to 15 residues. CDR3 amino acids: CSARGSGGIYNEQFF. The CDR3 nucleotides read TGCAGTGCTAGGGGGTCAGGGGGGATCTACAATGAGCAGTTCTTC.

V usage is TRBV28 and J usage is TRBJ2-7, with a possible D match to TRBD1 (6 bases). The CDR3 length is 14 residues. Trimming shortened V by 5 bases and J by 1 base, and 12 bases separated the two germline ends. The germline CDR1 and CDR2 sequences are MDHEN and SYDVKM. The CDR3: CASSGGHLSYEQYF. The CDR3 region has the DNA TGTGCCAGCAGTGGGGGCCACCTATCCTACGAGCAGTACTTC.

The chain employs TRBV20-1 and TRBJ2-7, with D uncertain. Deletions cut 5 bases from V and 2 bases from J, with 16 bases between. CDR3 length equals 14 residues. Germline values: CDR1 DFQATT, CDR2 SNEGSKA (reference sequence). The DNA for the CDR3 is TGCAGTGCTGCGACCGGCCTCACCCCCTACGAGCAGTACTTC. Translation: CSAATGLTPYEQYF.

The V call is TRBV5-1, the J call TRBJ2-3, with 15 bases aligning to TRBD2. CDR1 and CDR2 (germline): SGHRS, YFSETQ. Losses at the gene ends were 4 bases for V and 0 bases for J; bases not matched to a gene: 9. The CDR3 has 19 residues. CDR3 in DNA: TGCGCCAGCAGCCCGGGACTAGCGGGAGGCGAGGGGAGCACAGATACGCAGTATTTT. Translated: CASSPGLAGGEGSTDTQYF.

The chain links TRBV20-1 to TRBJ2-7; 9 nucleotides match TRBD2. The germline V gene encodes CDR1 DFQATT and CDR2 SNEGSKA (reference sequence). The CDR3 has 15 amino acids. The junction had 9 bases not matched to a gene; V was cut back by 0 bases and J by 6 bases. This CDR3 reads CSARDHLAGKREQYF. The CDR3 coding sequence is TGCAGTGCTAGAGATCACCTAGCGGGAAAGCGCGAGCAGTACTTC.

This clonotype was found many times. This sequence may be a read error, since a much larger clone differs from it by one base. The chain recombines TRBV5-6 with TRBJ2-7; D is unresolved. Trimming left V 1 base short and J 0 bases short, with 2 bases between. This CDR3 comprises 12 residues. The germline V gene encodes CDR1 SGHDT and CDR2 YYEEEE. CDR3 amino acids: CASSLYSYEQYF. The CDR3 DNA reads as TGTGCCAGCAGCTTGTACTCCTACGAGCAGTACTTC.

This clonotype has more than one count but fewer than ten. This chain connects TRBV19 to TRBJ2-3, with no clear D. V lost 5 bases, J lost 5 bases, and 5 bases lay in between. Germline loops: CDR1 LNHDA, CDR2 SQIVND (reference sequence). This CDR3 comprises 11 residues. As DNA, the CDR3 is TGTGCCAGTAGTGTAGTAGATACGCAGTATTTT. Encoded protein: CASSVVDTQYF. The full variable domain, with the rest looked up from reference TRBV19 and TRBJ2-3, is DGGITQSPKYLFRKEGQNVTLSCEQNLNHDAMYWYRQDPGQGLRLIYYSQIVNDFQKGDIAEGYSVSREKKESFPLTVTSAQKNPTAFYLCASSVVDTQYFGPGTRLTVL.

This rearrangement joins TRBV20-1 to TRBJ2-5, with D possibly being TRBD1 or TRBD2 (6 bases each). CDR3 length: 13 amino acids. Germline CDR1 and CDR2: DFQATT and SNEGSKA (reference sequence). V lost 5 bases to trimming and J lost 4 bases, with 14 bases between them. The CDR3 DNA reads as TGCAGTGCTGCTTCCGGGGGCGGAGAGACCCAGTACTTC. As protein: CSAASGGGETQYF.

J is TRBJ1-1 and V is TRBV10-3, with a weak D call TRBD1 (5 bases). The CDR3 sequence is 13 residues long. Germline V gene data show CDR1 as ENHRY and CDR2 as SYGVKD. V lost 10 bases and J lost 4, with 16 bases in between. The CDR3 DNA sequence: TGTGCCACGGTCTCAGGGTGGAGCACTGAAGCTTTCTTT. Translated: CATVSGWSTEAFF.

This clonotype showed up just a few times. The V gene is TRBV5-4, the J gene TRBJ2-1; 16 positions agree with TRBD2. Germline V gene lookup returns CDR1 SGHNT and CDR2 YYREEE (reference sequence). The length of the CDR3 is 16 residues. After removal of 4 bases from V and 8 bases from J, the junction contained 6 bases not matched to a gene. This CDR3 is CASSEGLAGGPYEQFF. The CDR3 DNA is TGTGCCAGCAGCGAGGGACTAGCGGGGGGGCCGTATGAGCAGTTCTTC.

V is TRBV29-1 and J is TRBJ2-7, with TRBD1 matching 7 bases. Per the germline V gene, CDR1 is SQVTM and CDR2 is ANQGSEA. Losses at the gene ends were 7 bases for V and 3 bases for J; bases not matched to a gene: 12. The CDR3 is 14 amino acids. CDR3 nucleotides: TGCAGCGCCTTATCGGGACAGTTTCTCTACGAGCAGTACTTC. Protein product: CSALSGQFLYEQYF.

In this sample, this clonotype turned up many times. The chain combines TRBV10-3 with TRBJ2-1; 8 bases fit TRBD1. After removal of 6 bases from V and 5 bases from J, the junction contained 12 bases not matched to a gene. Germline values: CDR1 ENHRY, CDR2 SYGVKD. The CDR3 length is 16 residues. The CDR3 spells CAIRQGAGGDNNEQFF. The DNA of the CDR3 is TGTGCCATCAGGCAGGGGGCAGGCGGGGATAACAATGAGCAGTTCTTC.

This clonotype has at least ten counts. V gene TRBV5-1 combines with J gene TRBJ1-2, with 8 bases that match TRBD1. V lost 4 bases to trimming and J lost 5 bases; unmatched junction nucleotides: 7. The CDR3 is made up of 14 amino acids. Germline CDR1 is SGHRS and CDR2 is YFSETQ. This CDR3 is CASSATGVEYGYTF. The CDR3 DNA follows: TGCGCCAGCAGCGCGACAGGGGTTGAGTATGGCTACACCTTC.

The table lists this clonotype with a few counts. The chain combines TRBV28 with TRBJ1-5, with 8 bases aligning to TRBD1. Germline V gene data show CDR1 as MDHEN and CDR2 as SYDVKM. This CDR3 spans 15 amino acids. V gave up 5 bases and J gave up 1 base; unmatched junction bases: 4. CDR3 loop: CASSPGTGSNQPQHF. The CDR3 DNA is TGTGCCAGCAGTCCAGGGACAGGAAGCAATCAGCCCCAGCATTTT.

Many counts were recorded for this clonotype. J is TRBJ2-3 and V is TRBV28; 8 bases agree with TRBD1. This CDR3 comprises 15 residues. Germline lookup yields CDR1 MDHEN and CDR2 SYDVKM. J was trimmed by 6 bases and V by 2 bases; bases with no gene match: 7. In nucleotides, the CDR3 is TGTGCCAGCAGTTTAAGGGACAGGTTTTTGGATACGCAGTATTTT. It encodes CASSLRDRFLDTQYF. The full variable domain, completed using reference TRBV28 and TRBJ2-3, is DVKVTQSSRYLVKRTGEKVFLECVQDMDHENMFWYRQDPGLGLRLIYFSYDVKMKEKGDIPEGYSVSREKKERFSLILESASTNQTSMYLCASSLRDRFLDTQYFGPGTRLTVL.

V gene TRBV5-1 combines with J gene TRBJ2-5; D gene uncertain. The CDR3 contains 14 residues. Germline V gene lookup returns CDR1 SGHRS and CDR2 YFSETQ. The V end was cut by 0 bases, the J end by 7 bases, with 13 bases between. The CDR3 coding sequence is TGCGCCAGCAGCTTGGACAGTAGTTTCGGGACCCAGTACTTC. Translation: CASSLDSSFGTQYF.

This rearrangement joins TRBV15 to TRBJ2-3, with D possibly matching TRBD2 (6 bases). V lost 1 base to trimming and J lost 3 bases, with 8 bases between them. CDR1 and CDR2 from the germline V gene are LNHNV and YYDKDF (reference sequence). The CDR3 runs 14 residues. The CDR3 spells CATSRVRGTDTQYF. CDR3 coding DNA: TGTGCCACCAGCAGAGTTCGGGGGACAGATACGCAGTATTTT.

This clonotype occurred a few times. This rearrangement joins TRBV4-2 to TRBJ2-3; TRBD2 agrees at 8 bases. The V gene end was trimmed by 3 bases and the J gene end by 0 bases; junction bases not matched to a gene: 8. This CDR3 spans 17 amino acids. Germline CDR1 and CDR2: LGHNA and YNFKEQ. CDR3 residues: CASSQGWASGSTDTQYF. CDR3 nucleotide sequence: TGTGCCAGCAGCCAGGGTTGGGCTAGCGGGAGCACAGATACGCAGTATTTT.

This clonotype has a handful of counts. The chain uses TRBV10-3 and TRBJ2-7; 9 nucleotides line up with TRBD2. Germline V lookup: CDR1 ENHRY, CDR2 SYGVKD. The CDR3 is made up of 15 amino acids. The V and J ends lost 4 bases and 5 bases, in that order; junction bases with no gene match: 9. CDR3 region: CAISGGLAGLHEQYF. DNA of the CDR3: TGTGCCATCAGTGGGGGACTAGCAGGACTCCACGAGCAGTACTTC.

The rearrangement joins TRBV12-3 or TRBV12-4 to TRBJ2-3; no reliable D call. The CDR3 length is 16 residues. V was cut by 5 bases and J by 3 bases, with 18 bases left in between. CDR3 bases: TGTGCCAGCAGTCCTCATCGAACTACGGTTACAGATACGCAGTATTTT. It specifies CASSPHRTTVTDTQYF.

This clonotype was seen ten or more times. The chain uses TRBV2 and TRBJ2-3, with D unclear. This CDR3 is built from 14 residues. With 5 bases removed from V and 0 bases from J, the gap between germline ends came to 9 bases. From germline, CDR1 is SNHLY and CDR2 FYNNEI. CDR3: CASSQVASTDTQYF. In DNA, the CDR3 is TGTGCCAGCAGTCAAGTAGCTAGCACAGATACGCAGTATTTT.